This T cell receptor (beta chain) was profiled in a study of blood T cell repertoires in COVID-19. About the research overall: PBMCs, B-cell-depleted T cells, or T cells provided the cDNA or gDNA that made up the material.

This clone was counted only a few times. Germline values: CDR1 LGHDT, CDR2 YNNKEL (reference sequence). Trimming removed 1 base from V and 5 bases from J, with 15 bases in between. There are 15 residues in the CDR3. Assay used: immunoSEQ multiplex PCR; TCRdb lists only in-frame clones, some missing. The sample holds tens of thousands of clones, about 81% seen once. This TCR derives from a human donor in a cohort sampled during active COVID-19. The chain recombines TRBV3-1 (or the pseudogene TRBV3-2) with TRBJ2-7, with D possibly TRBD2 on 6 matching bases. The specimen sequenced was peripheral blood. The CDR3 sequence: CASSQGGGVLDEQYF. In nucleotides, the CDR3 is TGTGCCAGCAGCCAAGGTGGAGGGGTTCTGGACGAGCAGTACTTC.